The following is a T cell receptor beta chain sequence with its context. Its cognate antigen is unknown. This entry is derived from a study of cytomegalovirus exposure and HLA in healthy donors. Study findings and constraints: The study carried out a later analysis of TCR beta sequences. It associated 15,000 to 20,000 of them with specific HLA alleles at a false discovery rate of 0.05. The Asian-associated ancestry cluster reportedly had fewer N-insertions than the approximately 700-donor mean in a later analysis. Highest at DRB1 and lowest at HLA-C, TCR association rates differed among HLA loci in a later analysis.

The length of the CDR3 is 15 residues. The germline V gene has CDR1 MNHEY and CDR2 SMNVEV (reference sequence). With V trimmed by 4 bases and J by 6 bases, 10 bases remained unmatched. Amplification used 60 Vbeta primers and 13 Jbeta primers. Clones were read by immunoSEQ multiplex PCR, and TCRdb kept only the in-frame ones, dropping some. The table records roughly 150,000 clones, approximately 79% of them present only once. The receptor was isolated from a male donor in good health and CMV-seronegative. Sequenced material: PBMCs. The chain employs TRBV27 and TRBJ2-7, with 9 bases lining up with TRBD1. The CDR3: CASSSWGQGSSEQYF. The DNA for the CDR3 is TGTGCCAGCAGTTCTTGGGGACAGGGTTCTTCCGAGCAGTACTTC.